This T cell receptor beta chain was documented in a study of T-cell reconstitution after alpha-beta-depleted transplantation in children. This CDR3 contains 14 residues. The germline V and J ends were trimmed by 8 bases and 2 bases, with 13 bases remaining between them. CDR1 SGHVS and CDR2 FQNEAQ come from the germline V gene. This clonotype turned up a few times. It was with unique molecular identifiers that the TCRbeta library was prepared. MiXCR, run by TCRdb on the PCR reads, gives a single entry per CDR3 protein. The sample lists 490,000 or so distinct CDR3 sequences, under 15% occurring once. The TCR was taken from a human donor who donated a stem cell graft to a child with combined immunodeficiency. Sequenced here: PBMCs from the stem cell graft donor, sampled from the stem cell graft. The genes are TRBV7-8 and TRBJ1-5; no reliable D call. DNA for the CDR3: TGTGCCAGCGCGGCAAGGGAGGGCAATCAGCCCCAGCATTTT. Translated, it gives CASAAREGNQPQHF. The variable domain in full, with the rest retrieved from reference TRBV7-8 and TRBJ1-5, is GAGVSQSPRYKVAKRGQDVALRCDPISGHVSLFWYQQALGQGPEFLTYFQNEAQLDKSGLPSDRFFAERPEGSVSTLKIQRTQQEDSAVYLCASAAREGNQPQHFGDGTRLSIL.